Below are 15 T cell receptor beta chains sequenced from a single sample in a study of blood T cell repertoires in COVID-19. Sequencing used immunoSEQ multiplex PCR; TCRdb keeps in-frame clones, though not all of them. The repertoire has around 250,000 clones, about nine tenths of them found once; the top ten carry about 5.9%. Sequenced material: peripheral blood. These receptors came from a man between 60 and 75 years old with acute or convalescent COVID-19.

In this sample, this clone turned up once. This is likely an artifact of a read error, given a far larger clone one base away. The rearrangement joins TRBV7-8 to TRBJ2-1; D unresolved. The ends were cut back, 4 bases at V and 0 bases at J, with 4 bases in the middle. The CDR3 has 13 amino acids. Germline assignment: CDR1 SGHVS and CDR2 FQNEAQ. The DNA of the CDR3 is TGTGCCAGCAGCTGGAGCTCCTACAATGAGCAGTTCTTC. Protein product: CASSWSSYNEQFF.

This chain links TRBV15 with TRBJ2-2, with D perhaps TRBD2 (5 bases). This CDR3 contains 15 residues. CDR1 is LNHNV, CDR2 YYDKDF, per germline (reference sequence). The germline V and J ends were trimmed by 1 base and 4 bases, with 10 bases remaining between them. The CDR3 DNA sequence: TGTGCCACCAGCAGAGGGAGGAATCCCACCGGGGAGCTGTTTTTT. Translated, it gives CATSRGRNPTGELFF.

J is TRBJ2-7 and V is TRBV9, with D maybe TRBD2 (6 bases). The length of the CDR3 is 15 residues. Germline V gives CDR1 SGDLS, CDR2 YYNGEE. V was cut by 3 bases and J by 3 bases, with 16 bases left in between. DNA of the CDR3: TGTGCCAGCAGCGCAAAGTCCGGGACTGACTACGAGCAGTACTTC. Translation gives CASSAKSGTDYEQYF.

The chain employs TRBV4-2 and TRBJ2-1, with 8 bases aligning to TRBD2. The ends lost 0 bases at V and 8 bases at J; junction bases unmatched: 12. The CDR3 runs to 17 residues. Germline CDR1 and CDR2: LGHNA and YNFKEQ. The CDR3 DNA is TGTGCCAGCAGCCAAGACAAACGGGGGGGCGGGAGTGATGAGCAGTTCTTC. Protein: CASSQDKRGGGSDEQFF.

The chain is built from TRBV11-2 and TRBJ2-1; D remains unclear. Germline assignment: CDR1 SGHAT and CDR2 FQNNGV. The CDR3 has 15 residues. The V end lost 2 bases, the J end lost 7 bases, and 15 bases lay between the germline ends. Here the CDR3 reads CASSLWSRRGNEQFF. CDR3 in DNA: TGTGCCAGCAGCTTATGGAGTAGGAGAGGTAATGAGCAGTTCTTC.

This clone was detected a few times. This chain connects TRBV6-5 to TRBJ2-7; a weak D match, TRBD2 (6 bases). The V end lost 2 bases, the J end lost 6 bases, and 8 bases lay between the germline ends. The CDR3 has 12 residues. Per the germline V gene, CDR1 is MNHEY and CDR2 is SVGAGI. The chain's CDR3 is CASSYGGAEQYF. As DNA, the CDR3 is TGTGCCAGCAGTTACGGCGGGGCCGAGCAGTACTTC.

This rearrangement joins TRBV7-8 to TRBJ1-5; D possibly corresponds to TRBD1 (5 bases). Between the trimmed V and J ends, which lost 1 base and 7 bases, there was a span of 20 bases. This CDR3 spans 17 amino acids. Per germline, CDR1 SGHVS and CDR2 FQNEAQ. CDR3 DNA sequence: TGTGCCAGCAGCTTAGGAGGTTGGCAGGGAAGGATGCAGCCCCAGCATTTT. It codes for CASSLGGWQGRMQPQHF.

The chain recombines TRBV2 with TRBJ2-2; 7 bases align to TRBD1. This CDR3 has 15 residues. J gave up 5 bases and V 5 bases, and 8 bases lay outside the gene matches. CDR1 is SNHLY and CDR2 is FYNNEI in the germline V gene. The CDR3: CASSLQGKETGELFF. CDR3 coding DNA: TGTGCCAGCAGTCTACAGGGGAAGGAGACCGGGGAGCTGTTTTTT.

V is TRBV28 and J is TRBJ1-1; the match to TRBD1 covers 8 bases. Germline loops: CDR1 MDHEN, CDR2 SYDVKM. Unmatched junction bases numbered 10, after V lost 2 bases and J lost 11 bases. This CDR3 comprises 14 residues. CDR3 bases: TGTGCCAGCAGTTTACCCGACAGGGGTCCGGCTGCTTTCTTT. Translation: CASSLPDRGPAAFF.

This clone was observed a handful of times. This chain connects TRBV14 to TRBJ2-7; TRBD2 agrees at 10 bases. Germline V CDR1 and CDR2: SGHDN, FVKESK. V lost 4 bases, J lost 5 bases, and 14 bases stayed unmatched. The CDR3 consists of 17 residues. The CDR3, as DNA: TGTGCCAGCAGCCCCCGGCAGCGGGAGGGCCTTAAGGACGAGCAGTACTTC. Translating it yields CASSPRQREGLKDEQYF.

This chain links TRBV18 with TRBJ2-1; 7 nucleotides line up with TRBD2. This CDR3 is 14 amino acids long. CDR1 is KGHSH, CDR2 LQKENI, per germline. Unmatched junction bases numbered 6, after V lost 3 bases and J lost 7 bases. For the CDR3, the DNA is TGTGCCAGCTCACCTCTAGCGGATCAGAATGAGCAGTTCTTC. Translating it yields CASSPLADQNEQFF.

The V and J genes are TRBV6-6 and TRBJ1-1; 10 positions agree with TRBD1. The CDR3 is 17 amino acids. Germline loops: CDR1 MNHNY, CDR2 SVGAGI (reference sequence). The trim removed 5 bases at V and 4 bases at J, leaving 13 bases unmatched. In DNA, the CDR3 is TGTGCCAGCAGTCCCCTGGGGAAGGGACAGGGGTTCACTGAAGCTTTCTTT. This sequence encodes CASSPLGKGQGFTEAFF.

The V gene is TRBV21-1, the J gene TRBJ2-7; TRBD2 reflects the table's D call only, with no check against the DNA. TRBV21-1 is a known pseudogene. The CDR3 is made up of 15 amino acids. The CDR3 sequence: CASSKKASAPYEQYF. DNA for the CDR3: TGTGCCAGCAGCAAAAAAGCTAGCGCGCCCTACGAGCAGTACTTC.

This clone was detected only once. The chain links TRBV7-9 to TRBJ2-1; 11 nucleotides align to TRBD2. Trimming removed 5 bases from V and 4 bases from J; junction bases left unmatched: 10. Germline CDR1 is SEHNR and CDR2 is FQNEAQ (reference sequence). The CDR3 length is 17 residues. This CDR3 is CASSPNRLAGSYNEQFF. DNA of the CDR3: TGTGCCAGCAGCCCGAATCGACTAGCGGGATCTTACAATGAGCAGTTCTTC.

Comment on this clone: Additional DNA sequences in this sample encode the identical CDR3. The genes are TRBV19 and TRBJ1-5; D gene uncertain. From germline, CDR1 is LNHDA and CDR2 SQIVND (reference sequence). The CDR3 is 15 residues long. V lost 6 bases and J lost 0, with 12 bases in between. The CDR3 DNA follows: TGTGCCAGTAGCAGCCGGGGTTATAGCAATCAGCCCCAGCATTTT. This translates into CASSSRGYSNQPQHF.